This T cell receptor (beta chain) stems from a study of CD8+ T cells in alopecia areata. Extraction and reverse transcription of RNA yielded cDNA as the sequencing template. TCRdb's copy holds only in-frame clones and misses some; the assay was immunoSEQ multiplex PCR. This sample has about 76,000 clones, with 60% to 70% found just once. Overall study findings and caveats: Clonality in the scalp and expanded CD8+ clones ranked among the top 100 were significantly decreased by tofacitinib.

As for treatment: oral pan-JAK inhibitor, 5-10 mg twice daily. A word on this clone: What it recognizes is unknown.

There are 15 residues in the CDR3. Germline-derived CDR1 and CDR2 are SGHTA and FQGNSA. Trimming removed 5 bases from V and 2 bases from J; junction bases left unmatched: 5. The sequences come from CD8+ T cells sorted from blood, collected at week 24, from a patient treated with tofacitinib. The genes are TRBV7-2 and TRBJ2-7; TRBD2 matches 11 bases. This receptor was obtained from a human donor with alopecia areata. CDR3 region: CASSRFSGGAYEQYF. Here the CDR3 DNA reads TGTGCCAGCAGCCGTTTTAGCGGGGGGGCCTACGAGCAGTACTTC. Using reference TRBV7-2 and TRBJ2-7 for the parts outside the CDR3, the full variable domain is GAGVSQSPSNKVTEKGKDVELRCDPISGHTALYWYRQSLGQGLEFLIYFQGNSAPDKSGLPSDRFSAERTGGSVSTLTIQRTQQEDSAVYLCASSRFSGGAYEQYFGPGTRLTVT.